The clone carrying this T cell receptor (beta chain) was detected once. Its target is unknown. The germline V and J ends were trimmed by 3 bases and 7 bases, with 10 bases remaining between them. Per germline, CDR1 MGHDK and CDR2 SYGVNS. The CDR3 runs to 12 residues. Sequenced by immunoSEQ multiplex PCR; TCRdb stores in-frame clones only, minus some. Counted here are approximately 65,000 clones, roughly 86% occurring once; the ten biggest clones make up 7.5% to 9.5%. The data originate from a study of T cell responses to AZD1222 COVID-19 vaccine. Study-level findings and limits: Compared with day 0, the breadth and depth of the Spike-specific TCR repertoire rose significantly after two doses of AZD1222.

Sequenced material: peripheral blood, taken on day 0 of AZD1222 vaccination. The sequence came from an adult in good health. V gene TRBV25-1 combines with J gene TRBJ2-7, with D unclear. The CDR3 is CASSDRPWEQYF. The CDR3 region has the DNA TGTGCCAGCAGTGACAGGCCCTGGGAGCAGTACTTC.